This entry concerns a single T cell receptor beta chain. The CDR3 is 11 residues long. Trimming removed 7 bases from V and 4 bases from J, with 5 bases in between. Per the germline V gene, CDR1 is MNHNY and CDR2 is SVGAGI (reference sequence). Repertoires were generated with immunoSEQ multiplex PCR, while TCRdb's copy carries only in-frame clones and drops some. This table has over 700,000 clones, just under 75% appearing once. The data belong to a study of shared clonotypes between healthy human individuals. The chain recombines TRBV6-6 with TRBJ2-1; D not resolved. Sample: memory CD4+ T cells sorted from blood. Subset here: CD45RA-negative fraction. The receptor comes from a woman aged 30 to 39 in good health. This chain's CDR3 is CASMAYNEQFF. The CDR3 DNA reads as TGTGCCAGCATGGCTTACAATGAGCAGTTCTTC.